Shown below are 7 T cell receptor beta chains from a single sample sequenced in a study of Ad26.COV2.S vaccination and SARS-CoV-2 variants. Treatment defined: about 20 received Ad26.COV2.S at low or high dose, single or two shots; about 5 received placebo; per-sample allocation not given. Day 63 after the first injection of vaccine or placebo was the sampling time. Repertoires were generated with immunoSEQ multiplex PCR, while TCRdb's copy carries only in-frame clones and drops some. The sample has around 400,000 clones; 83% are singletons. The material was peripheral blood, obtained in a trial of Ad26.COV2.S vaccine versus placebo. These receptors were collected from a person between 18 and 65 years old who received the Ad26.COV2.S COVID-19 vaccine or a placebo.

The genes are TRBV25-1 and TRBJ2-7; D may match TRBD1 or TRBD2 (5 bases each). The length of the CDR3 is 13 residues. Per germline, CDR1 MGHDK and CDR2 SYGVNS. Trimming stripped 3 bases from V and 6 bases from J, with 12 bases between. For the CDR3, the DNA is TGTGCCAGCAGTGAGAGAAGGGACCTCGAGCAGTACTTC. Amino acids: CASSERRDLEQYF.

There are a few counts of this clone. The CDR3 loop is CASSNLQLNEQFF. CDR3 bases: TGTGCCAGTAGCAACCTACAGCTCAATGAGCAGTTCTTC. The chain is built from TRBV19 and TRBJ2-1; D gene unclear. V was clipped by 6 bases and J by 6 bases, with 12 bases between them. The CDR3 runs to 13 residues. CDR1 LNHDA and CDR2 SQIVND come from the germline V gene (reference sequence).

The genes are TRBV15 and TRBJ1-2; D ambiguous. Germline V lookup: CDR1 LNHNV, CDR2 YYDKDF (reference sequence). V lost 1 base and J 7 bases, leaving 22 bases between the germline ends. CDR3 size: 17 residues. The CDR3 is CATSRGSRGGSDVGYTF. The CDR3 DNA follows: TGTGCCACCAGCAGAGGGAGTAGAGGCGGAAGCGACGTTGGCTACACCTTC. Full variable domain (outside the CDR3, taken from reference TRBV15 and TRBJ1-2): DAMVIQNPRYQVTQFGKPVTLSCSQTLNHNVMYWYQQKSSQAPKLLFHYYDKDFNNEADTPDNFQSRRPNTSFCFLDIRSPGLGDTAMYLCATSRGSRGGSDVGYTFGSGTRLTVV.

V and J are TRBV3-1 (or the pseudogene TRBV3-2) and TRBJ2-5; D uncertain. Germline V gene lookup returns CDR1 LGHDT and CDR2 YNNKEL (reference sequence). There are 14 residues in the CDR3. Trimming removed 4 bases at V and 5 bases at J, with 14 bases between. The CDR3, as DNA: TGTGCCAGCAGCCCCCGGATGGGGTCGGAGACCCAGTACTTC. Its translation: CASSPRMGSETQYF.

The gene calls are TRBV6-4 and TRBJ1-1; TRBD1 might be the D (5 bases). V dropped 6 bases and J dropped 6 bases, with 14 bases sitting between them. CDR3 length: 13 residues. CDR1 and CDR2 from the germline V gene are MRHNA and SNTAGT. DNA of the CDR3: TGTGCCAGCAGCCTAACAGGAGCGGCTGAAGCTTTCTTT. This translates into CASSLTGAAEAFF.

This chain connects TRBV7-8 to TRBJ2-7; D gene ambiguous. CDR3 size: 13 residues. V dropped 7 bases and J dropped 6 bases, with 16 bases sitting between them. Per the germline V gene, CDR1 is SGHVS and CDR2 is FQNEAQ. CDR3: CASTNREGPEQYF. The CDR3 DNA reads as TGTGCCAGCACTAATAGGGAAGGGCCCGAGCAGTACTTC.

The chain recombines TRBV12-5 with TRBJ2-1; unclear D gene. The CDR3 consists of 21 residues. Germline V CDR1 and CDR2: LGHNT, FRNRAP. The germline V and J ends were trimmed by 3 bases and 14 bases, with 41 bases remaining between them. CDR3 nucleotide sequence: TGTGCTAGTGGTTTTCCCCCCCGGCCATCCGCCTCCATCAAGTTCACCCAGAAAGAGTTCTTC. The encoded protein is CASGFPPRPSASIKFTQKEFF. The variable domain in full, with the rest retrieved from reference TRBV12-5 and TRBJ2-1, is DARVTQTPRHKVTEMGQEVTMRCQPILGHNTVFWYRQTMMQGLELLAYFRNRAPLDDSGMPKDRFSAEMPDATLATLKIQPSEPRDSAVYFCASGFPPRPSASIKFTQKEFFGPGTRLTVL.